These 9 T cell receptor beta chains share one sample of origin, sequenced in a study of OX40 agonist ivuxolimab in advanced cancers. Using immunoSEQ multiplex PCR, the repertoire was profiled, and TCRdb retains in-frame clones only, with some absent. The sample has about 38,000 clones, about 78% seen once. The sequencing used CD4+ or CD8+ T cells sorted from blood, collected in a trial of the OX40 agonist ivuxolimab. The source is an adult with an advanced solid tumor such as melanoma, head and neck, liver or kidney cancer.

V and J are TRBV6-5 and TRBJ2-2, with a tentative D call TRBD2 (5 bases). Trimming removed 6 bases from V and 5 bases from J, with 16 bases in between. Germline V gene sequence: CDR1 MNHEY, CDR2 SVGAGI. The length of the CDR3 is 15 residues. The DNA for the CDR3 is TGTGCCAGCAGCCCCCCGGGGAAGTCAACCGGGGAGCTGTTTTTT. As protein: CASSPPGKSTGELFF.

In its sample, this clone was seen a few times. The CDR3 spells CASSLGLAGTGELFF. In DNA form, the CDR3 reads TGTGCCAGCAGCTTAGGACTAGCGGGGACCGGGGAGCTGTTTTTT. The rearrangement uses TRBV11-2 and TRBJ2-2, with TRBD2 matching over 11 bases. Germline V lookup: CDR1 SGHAT, CDR2 FQNNGV. The CDR3 length is 15 residues. The J segment lost 5 bases and the V segment lost 1 base, leaving 0 bases of the junction unmatched.

The chain couples TRBV7-9 to TRBJ2-2; TRBD1 is a possible D gene (5 bases). Germline-derived CDR1 and CDR2 are SEHNR and FQNEAQ (reference sequence). This CDR3 region has 13 residues. The V end lost 8 bases, the J end lost 1 base, and 8 bases lay between the germline ends. The CDR3 loop reads CASFGQNTGELFF. DNA of the CDR3: TGTGCCAGCTTTGGACAGAACACCGGGGAGCTGTTTTTT.

The chain employs TRBV10-3 and TRBJ2-3, with TRBD2 matching 8 bases. This CDR3 has 17 residues. From germline, CDR1 is ENHRY and CDR2 SYGVKD. Trimming removed 3 bases from V and 2 bases from J; junction bases left unmatched: 10. The CDR3 loop is CAISDPPSGSNTDTQYF. The CDR3 DNA is TGTGCCATCAGTGACCCCCCTAGCGGGTCTAACACAGATACGCAGTATTTT.

As to this clone: One junction end does not reproduce the germline sequence, and a read error may be involved. The CDR3: CASSLTLAASGPETQYF. CDR3 coding DNA: TGTGCTAGCAGCTTAACTCTTGCGGCTAGCGGGCCAGAGACCCAGTACTTC. V gene TRBV7-7 combines with J gene TRBJ2-5, with 8 nucleotides matching TRBD2. The CDR3 runs 17 residues. CDR1 is SSHAT and CDR2 is FNYEAQ in the germline V gene (reference sequence). The variable domain in full, with the rest retrieved from reference TRBV7-7 and TRBJ2-5, is GAGVSQSPRYKVTKRGQDVTLRCDPISSHATLYWYQQALGQGPEFLTYFNYEAQPDKSGLPSDRFSAERPEGSISTLTIQRTEQRDSAMYRCASSLTLAASGPETQYFGPGTRLLVL.

The chain has TRBV5-6 and TRBJ1-6; D is ambiguous. CDR3 length: 11 amino acids. Looked up from germline, CDR1 is SGHDT and CDR2 is YYEEEE. V lost 6 bases and J 13 bases, leaving 11 bases between the germline ends. In DNA form, the CDR3 reads TGTGCCAGCAAGTCCGCGGGCCCCCTCCACTTT. It specifies CASKSAGPLHF.

A few counts support this clone. The chain is built from TRBV27 and TRBJ1-2; D is possibly TRBD1 (5 bases). From germline, CDR1 is MNHEY and CDR2 SMNVEV (reference sequence). This CDR3 region has 12 residues. Trimming took 5 bases from V and 7 from J, leaving 11 bases between them. The CDR3 reads CASSKGAGGYTF. CDR3 DNA sequence: TGTGCCAGCAGTAAAGGGGCGGGTGGCTACACCTTC.

The chain employs TRBV2 and TRBJ1-2, with 8 bases identical to TRBD1. V lost 2 bases, J lost 6 bases, and 5 bases stayed unmatched. The CDR3 covers 14 residues. CDR1 and CDR2 (germline): SNHLY, FYNNEI. CDR3 in DNA: TGTGCCAGCAGTGAAATGCAGGGGGCGGATGGCTACACCTTC. It is translated as CASSEMQGADGYTF. The full variable domain, completed using reference TRBV2 and TRBJ1-2, is EPEVTQTPSHQVTQMGQEVILRCVPISNHLYFYWYRQILGQKVEFLVSFYNNEISEKSEIFDDQFSVERPDGSNFTLKIRSTKLEDSAMYFCASSEMQGADGYTFGSGTRLTVV.

This sequence joins TRBV7-6 and TRBJ1-1; the D gene is possibly TRBD1 (6 bases). The CDR3 is 13 residues long. The germline gives CDR1 SGHVS, CDR2 FNYEAQ. Trimming left V 5 bases short and J 7 bases short, with 14 bases between. The CDR3: CASSLGQYLEAFF. In DNA, the CDR3 is TGTGCCAGCAGCCTTGGACAGTACCTTGAAGCTTTCTTT.